Below, 13 T cell receptor beta chains from the same sample are listed, as sequenced in a study of CD8 T cells in Susac syndrome. Roughly 0.45 to 1 ug RNA was reverse transcribed with random hexamers. TCRdb fed the immunoSEQ multiplex PCR reads into MiXCR, producing one record per CDR3 protein. The repertoire holds about 200,000 distinct CDR3 sequences, with about 95% as singletons. Sequencing used CD4+ T cells from PBMCs. The receptors here all came from a human donor with multiple sclerosis.

The J gene is TRBJ1-2, the V gene TRBV14; D remains ambiguous. Germline V gives CDR1 SGHDN, CDR2 FVKESK. The CDR3 totals 17 residues. V lost 1 base and J lost 3, with 18 bases in between. The CDR3 sequence is CASSQVSDGDWDYGYTF. CDR3 nucleotide sequence: TGTGCCAGCAGCCAAGTATCGGACGGCGACTGGGACTATGGCTACACCTTC.

V and J are TRBV5-1 and TRBJ2-5; 7 bases line up with TRBD2. J lost 5 bases, V lost 2 bases, and 6 bases had no gene match. Germline V gives CDR1 SGHRS, CDR2 YFSETQ. The CDR3 length is 14 residues. The CDR3 reads CASSFGSSGETQYF. CDR3 in DNA: TGCGCCAGCAGCTTCGGCAGTAGCGGGGAGACCCAGTACTTC.

This rearrangement joins TRBV12-3 or TRBV12-4 to TRBJ1-2, with 10 bases identical to TRBD1. The V segment lost 5 bases and the J segment 4 bases; nucleotides outside the gene matches: 7. The CDR3 is 15 amino acids. The CDR3 region has the DNA TGTGCCAGCAGTCGACAGGGGGCTGAGGGCTATGGCTACACCTTC. It specifies CASSRQGAEGYGYTF.

This clonotype was detected a few times. This chain uses TRBV3-1 with TRBJ2-7, with D perhaps assigned TRBD1 or TRBD2 (5 bases each). Germline V gene sequence: CDR1 LGHDT, CDR2 YNNKEL (reference sequence). The CDR3 length is 14 residues. With 1 base removed from V and 1 base from J, the gap between germline ends came to 8 bases. The CDR3 loop is CASSQAGTSYEQYF. In DNA form, the CDR3 reads TGTGCCAGCAGCCAAGCTGGGACGTCCTACGAGCAGTACTTC.

This chain joins TRBV9 and TRBJ2-7, with 8 bases aligning to TRBD2. J was trimmed by 2 bases and V by 0 bases; bases with no gene match: 7. The CDR3 length is 16 residues. Germline CDR1 SGDLS, CDR2 YYNGEE. For the CDR3, the DNA is TGTGCCAGCAGCGTAGGGGGAAAAGCGGGGGCCTACGAGCAGTACTTC. This translates into CASSVGGKAGAYEQYF.

This chain connects TRBV6-2 or TRBV6-3 to TRBJ1-2; D remains ambiguous. The CDR3 contains 12 residues. Germline V gene data show CDR1 as MNHEY and CDR2 as SVGEGT. The germline V and J ends were trimmed by 7 bases and 8 bases, with 14 bases remaining between them. The chain's CDR3 is CASTDGWKGYTF. The CDR3, as DNA: TGTGCCAGCACGGACGGTTGGAAAGGCTACACCTTC.

J is TRBJ2-2 and V is TRBV3-1; the D gene could be TRBD1 or TRBD2 (5 bases each). The CDR3 contains 14 residues. V gave up 4 bases and J gave up 5 bases, with 11 bases separating them. Germline V gene sequence: CDR1 LGHDT, CDR2 YNNKEL (reference sequence). The CDR3 spells CASSLRGRTGELFF. The CDR3 nucleotides read TGTGCCAGCAGCCTCCGGGGCCGAACCGGGGAGCTGTTTTTT.

The chain carries TRBV29-1 and TRBJ1-1; maybe TRBD1 (6 bases). The V gene lost 2 bases and the J gene lost 4 bases, with 11 bases spanning the gap. Per germline, CDR1 SQVTM and CDR2 ANQGSEA. The CDR3 runs to 13 residues. CDR3 loop: CSVERGAGTEAFF. The CDR3 DNA follows: TGCAGCGTTGAAAGGGGGGCCGGCACTGAAGCTTTCTTT. The full variable domain, completed using reference TRBV29-1 and TRBJ1-1, is SAVISQKPSRDICQRGTSLTIQCQVDSQVTMMFWYRQQPGQSLTLIATANQGSEATYESGFVIDKFPISRPNLTFSTLTVSNMSPEDSSIYLCSVERGAGTEAFFGQGTRLTVV.

The V and J genes are TRBV6-5 and TRBJ1-2, with 7 bases fitting TRBD1. V dropped 5 bases and J dropped 6; count of bases not matched to a gene: 9. The germline CDR1 and CDR2 sequences are MNHEY and SVGAGI. This CDR3 is 14 amino acids long. DNA for the CDR3: TGTGCCAGCAGTAACCACGACAGGGCCCATGGCTACACCTTC. It is translated as CASSNHDRAHGYTF.

This clonotype was observed a single time. The V call is TRBV4-1, the J call TRBJ1-1, with D possibly being TRBD1 (5 bases). Trimming pared 4 bases from V and 0 bases from J, leaving 12 bases between. Germline V gives CDR1 MGHRA, CDR2 YSYEKL. The CDR3 sequence is 15 residues long. The CDR3 loop reads CASSPSPTVNTEAFF. The DNA of the CDR3 is TGCGCCAGCAGCCCATCCCCGACAGTGAACACTGAAGCTTTCTTT.

The chain recombines TRBV9 with TRBJ2-3; D tentatively reads TRBD1 or TRBD2 (5 bases each). V was shortened by 0 bases and J by 0 bases, with 11 bases between the two germline ends. CDR1 is SGDLS, CDR2 YYNGEE, per germline. The CDR3 contains 16 residues. DNA for the CDR3: TGTGCCAGCAGCGTAGCGGGGCCATCTAGCACAGATACGCAGTATTTT. It translates to CASSVAGPSSTDTQYF.

The chain uses TRBV30 and TRBJ2-6, with D unresolved. The length of the CDR3 is 16 residues. Germline CDR1 reads GTSNPN; CDR2 reads SVGIG (reference sequence). Trimming took 0 bases from V and 2 from J, leaving 11 bases between them. This CDR3 reads CAWSVISVPGANVLTF. CDR3 in DNA: TGTGCCTGGAGTGTAATCTCCGTACCTGGGGCCAACGTCCTGACTTTC.

V and J are TRBV6-6 and TRBJ1-4, with D unclear. Germline V gene data show CDR1 as MNHNY and CDR2 as SVGAGI (reference sequence). Trimming took off 0 bases at V and 10 bases at J, with 12 bases between the two ends. This CDR3 region has 14 residues. This chain's CDR3 is CASSYSSVFGKLFF. Written as DNA, the CDR3 is TGTGCCAGCAGTTACTCGAGTGTTTTTGGAAAACTGTTTTTT.